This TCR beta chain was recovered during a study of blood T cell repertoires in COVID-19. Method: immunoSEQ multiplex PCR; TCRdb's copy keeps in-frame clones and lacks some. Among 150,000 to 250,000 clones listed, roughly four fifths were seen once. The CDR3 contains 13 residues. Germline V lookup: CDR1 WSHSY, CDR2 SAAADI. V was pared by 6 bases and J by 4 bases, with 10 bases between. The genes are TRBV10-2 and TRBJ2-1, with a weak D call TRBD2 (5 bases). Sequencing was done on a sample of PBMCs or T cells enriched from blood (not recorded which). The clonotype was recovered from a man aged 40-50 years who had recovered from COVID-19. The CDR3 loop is CASRGAGYNEQFF. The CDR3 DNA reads TGCGCCAGCAGGGGAGCTGGGTACAATGAGCAGTTCTTC.